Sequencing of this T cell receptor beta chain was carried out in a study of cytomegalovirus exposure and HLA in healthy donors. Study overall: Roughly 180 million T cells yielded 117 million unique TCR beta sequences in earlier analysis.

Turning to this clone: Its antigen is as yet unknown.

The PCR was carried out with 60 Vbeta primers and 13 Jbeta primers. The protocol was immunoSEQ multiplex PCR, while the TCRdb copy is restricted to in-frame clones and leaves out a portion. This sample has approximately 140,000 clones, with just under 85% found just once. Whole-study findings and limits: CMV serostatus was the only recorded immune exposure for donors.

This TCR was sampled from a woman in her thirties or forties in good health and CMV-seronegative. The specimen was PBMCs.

The CDR3 sequence is CASKGTDNEQFF. The CDR3 nucleotides are TGTGCCAGCAAGGGGACAGACAATGAGCAGTTCTTC. V and J are TRBV6-1 and TRBJ2-1; 7 nucleotides line up with TRBD1. This CDR3 is 12 amino acids long. Germline lookup yields CDR1 MNHNS and CDR2 SASEGT. J lost 5 bases, V lost 7 bases, and 2 bases had no gene match.